This TCR beta chain originates from a study of T cell repertoires in cytomegalovirus infection (dated 2019 in TCRdb). Regarding the complete study: Donor HLA type was relevant to the analysis, because carriage of CMV infection together with the matching HLA type was indicated by public TCR beta signatures.

What the work shows at the level of the full study, not this receptor alone: In both this cohort and an independent roughly 350-donor cohort, the cumulative frequency of public TCR beta family members distinguished carriers of CMV infection plus the relevant HLA type. The ex vivo response was dominated by HLA-C-restricted CMV-specific TCR beta clonotypes, which also provided the single most frequent clonotype in two of eight donors.

CDR1 SGHDT and CDR2 YYEEEE are derived from the germline V gene. The CDR3 spans 15 residues, from the cysteine through the phenylalanine. Only the CDR3 portion is preserved as DNA: 45 bases, with reading frame beginning at the first base. Deletion took 7 bases off V and 3 bases off J, with a span of 19 bases between the germline ends. This clonotype occurred a few times. No cognate antigen has been identified for it. No per-base quality is available; no much larger clone lies one base away. Sequencing instrument: Illumina HiSeq 1500. Clones were called with MiXCR by TCRdb after fastp trimmed the public reads at Q25, and only in-frame beta chains were retained. Identical CDR3 proteins give one entry, which carries the most common genes and DNA. A total of nearly 450,000 distinct CDR3 sequences appear in this sample, about a third of them only once. 12% to 15% of the sample is taken by the ten largest.

The source material was PBMCs. The chain links TRBV5-6 with TRBJ2-5, with a weak D call of TRBD2 (6 bases match). The receptor comes from a human donor in good health (CMV status not recorded). Some clones in this sample may be carry-over from other donors' samples. CDR3 region: CASLRTGAGKETQYF. Read as DNA, the sequence is TGTGCCAGCCTCCGGACCGGGGCGGGGAAAGAGACCCAGTACTTC.